This is a list of T cell receptor beta chains from one sample in a study of OX40 agonist ivuxolimab in advanced cancers. The data were produced by immunoSEQ multiplex PCR, yet TCRdb's version contains in-frame clones alone and is incomplete. The sample contains tens of thousands of clones, 80% to 85% of which appear only once. This specimen consisted of CD4+ or CD8+ T cells sorted from blood, obtained in a trial of the OX40 agonist ivuxolimab. The receptor set was obtained from an adult with an advanced solid tumor such as melanoma, head and neck, liver or kidney cancer. Both conserved end residues are part of each CDR3.

j_call: TRBJ2-1; v_call: TRBV11-3; cdr3_aa: CASSFETGGSYNEQFF
j_call: TRBJ2-2; v_call: TRBV7-9; cdr3_aa: CAIPGQGDTGELFF
j_call: TRBJ2-2; v_call: TRBV29-1; cdr3_aa: CSASAGQGVGGELFF
j_call: TRBJ2-3; v_call: TRBV27; cdr3_aa: CASSLSPSGSSTDTQYF
j_call: TRBJ2-1; v_call: TRBV7-9; cdr3_aa: CASSLVLGYNEQFF
j_call: TRBJ2-2; v_call: TRBV29-1; cdr3_aa: CSVEGLGNTGELFF
j_call: TRBJ1-2; v_call: TRBV28; cdr3_aa: CASSLNGVRYTF
j_call: TRBJ2-7; v_call: TRBV19; cdr3_aa: CASSLSAGTGVYEQYF
j_call: TRBJ2-5; v_call: TRBV6-1; cdr3_aa: CASRRAGVETQYF
j_call: TRBJ2-3; v_call: TRBV2; cdr3_aa: CASSERGLAGTDTQYF
j_call: TRBJ2-3; v_call: TRBV9; cdr3_aa: CASSGLAGGGGTDTQYF
j_call: TRBJ2-3; v_call: TRBV4-2; cdr3_aa: CASSEGTLSSTDTQYF
j_call: TRBJ1-5; v_call: TRBV9; cdr3_aa: CASSVGTGGNQPQHF
j_call: TRBJ1-5; v_call: TRBV28; cdr3_aa: CASNLIGAPQPQHF
j_call: TRBJ2-7; v_call: TRBV18; cdr3_aa: CASSPGGQSYEQYF
j_call: TRBJ1-1; v_call: TRBV4-2; cdr3_aa: CASSQSTGGLEAFF
j_call: TRBJ1-2; v_call: TRBV9; cdr3_aa: CASSPEDRGRGYTF
j_call: TRBJ2-1; v_call: TRBV5-6; cdr3_aa: CASKIQGIYEQFF
j_call: TRBJ2-1; v_call: TRBV19; cdr3_aa: CASSPFGLAGVDEQFF
j_call: TRBJ1-2; v_call: TRBV9; cdr3_aa: CASSARDGDGGYTF
j_call: TRBJ2-3; v_call: TRBV13; cdr3_aa: CASSLGRLGGGTDTQYF
j_call: TRBJ2-5; v_call: TRBV7-9; cdr3_aa: CASSQTTGTGLETQYF
j_call: TRBJ2-5; v_call: TRBV28; cdr3_aa: CASSLSVLQYQETQYF
j_call: TRBJ2-1; v_call: TRBV5-6; cdr3_aa: CASSPGFNEQFF
j_call: TRBJ2-2; v_call: TRBV19; cdr3_aa: CASNEWFGDTGELFF
j_call: TRBJ2-2; v_call: TRBV28; cdr3_aa: CASSFYQNTGELFF
j_call: TRBJ1-1; v_call: TRBV15; cdr3_aa: CATSSGPYWADGSTEAFF
j_call: TRBJ1-5; v_call: TRBV6-1; cdr3_aa: CASTINSNQPQHF
j_call: TRBJ2-3; v_call: TRBV2; cdr3_aa: CARGLAGDSTDTQYF
j_call: TRBJ1-2; v_call: TRBV4-1; cdr3_aa: CASSQGGTYGYTF
j_call: TRBJ1-1; v_call: TRBV27; cdr3_aa: CASSLGSSGQPFF
j_call: TRBJ1-1; v_call: TRBV5-6; cdr3_aa: CASSFGVEGPAFF
j_call: TRBJ2-5; v_call: TRBV19; cdr3_aa: CASSTGTGGETQYF
j_call: TRBJ2-7; v_call: TRBV27; cdr3_aa: CASSLGLPYEQYF
j_call: TRBJ1-5; v_call: TRBV28; cdr3_aa: CASSLSMDRGDSNQPQHF
j_call: TRBJ1-5; v_call: TRBV7-5; cdr3_aa: CASSLGDQPQHF
j_call: TRBJ2-6; v_call: TRBV27; cdr3_aa: CASSSLGGTGANVLTF
j_call: TRBJ1-2; v_call: TRBV6-5; cdr3_aa: CASSGEDRGDYGYTF
j_call: TRBJ2-1; v_call: TRBV27; cdr3_aa: CASSSRDLYNEQFF
j_call: TRBJ2-2; v_call: TRBV4-3; cdr3_aa: CASSHEGLAGVAGELFF
j_call: TRBJ1-2; v_call: TRBV28; cdr3_aa: CASSLESFGYGYTF
j_call: TRBJ1-1; v_call: TRBV9; cdr3_aa: CASSVVDRGPEAFF
j_call: TRBJ2-7; v_call: TRBV7-6; cdr3_aa: CASGEEGEQYF
j_call: TRBJ1-5; v_call: TRBV9; cdr3_aa: CASSVDGGQQPQHF
j_call: TRBJ2-5; v_call: TRBV28; cdr3_aa: CASSLNLAGAETQYF
j_call: TRBJ1-2; v_call: TRBV4-1; cdr3_aa: CASSQQGSYGYTF
j_call: TRBJ2-6; v_call: TRBV27; cdr3_aa: CASSFAGGLAGANVLTF
j_call: TRBJ2-5; v_call: TRBV4-3; cdr3_aa: CASSHLGQGLETQYF
j_call: TRBJ1-1; v_call: TRBV11-3; cdr3_aa: CASSLESSGANTEAFF
j_call: TRBJ2-7; v_call: TRBV4-2; cdr3_aa: CASSQDAPEQYF
j_call: TRBJ1-3; v_call: TRBV6-6; cdr3_aa: CASSYSLGSGNTIYF
j_call: TRBJ2-7; v_call: TRBV9; cdr3_aa: CASSVDDWPSYEQYF
j_call: TRBJ2-7; v_call: TRBV29-1; cdr3_aa: CSVEGVNEQYF
j_call: TRBJ2-1; v_call: TRBV28; cdr3_aa: CASLLSAGGGEQFF
j_call: TRBJ2-3; v_call: TRBV27; cdr3_aa: CASSLIGSLTDTQYF